A selection of T cell receptor beta chains follows, all from one sample in a study of Graves' ophthalmopathy and Graves' hyperthyroidism. TCRdb passed the multiplex PCR reads through MiXCR, listing each CDR3 protein once. The data contain approximately 460,000 distinct CDR3 sequences, about 15% of them singletons. The sequenced sample was blood. All receptors derive from a woman between 25 and 40 years old with Graves' ophthalmopathy. CDR3s include the opening cysteine and the closing phenylalanine or tryptophan. Fields, in order: D gene, J gene, CDR3 length, clone size, V gene, CDR3 protein, CDR3 DNA. The D gene is left open where the match is weak. Clone size is shown for a subset of rows, as once, few, many or a class of expanded clone.

TRBD2 | TRBJ2-5 | 16 | many | TRBV6-1 | CASSPPTSGGSETQYF | TGTGCCAGCAGTCCCCCGACTAGCGGGGGGTCAGAGACCCAGTACTTC
TRBD1 | TRBJ1-2 | 13 | many | TRBV5-1 | CASSPGQYYGYTF | TGCGCCAGCAGCCCGGGACAGTACTATGGCTACACCTTC
TRBD1 | TRBJ1-1 | 19 | many | TRBV12-5 | CASGLVRGQVNWMNTEAFF | TGTGCTAGTGGTTTGGTGCGTGGACAGGTGAACTGGATGAACACTGAAGCTTTCTTT
NA | TRBJ1-3 | 13 | NA | TRBV11-3 | CASSLNAGNTIHF | TGTGCCAGCAGCTTAAATGCTGGAAACACCATACATTTT
TRBD2 | TRBJ2-2 | 16 | many | TRBV28 | CASSLWAGEGTGELFF | TGTGCCAGCAGTTTATGGGCGGGAGAGGGCACCGGGGAGCTGTTTTTT
TRBD1 | TRBJ1-5 | 14 | NA | TRBV30 | CAWNHRGWDQPQHF | TGTGCCTGGAACCACAGGGGCTGGGATCAGCCCCAGCATTTT
TRBD1 | TRBJ1-5 | 15 | NA | TRBV20-1 | CSARGQGNSNQPQHF | TGCAGTGCAAGAGGACAGGGGAATAGCAATCAGCCCCAGCATTTT
TRBD1 | TRBJ2-4 | 13 | NA | TRBV5-1 | CASRSGQGNIQYF | TGCGCCAGCAGATCCGGACAGGGAAACATTCAGTACTTC
TRBD1 | TRBJ2-2 | 12 | many | TRBV6-1 | CASSGVDRGLFF | TGTGCCAGCAGTGGGGTGGACAGGGGGCTGTTTTTT
NA | TRBJ1-2 | 15 | many | TRBV5-1 | CASSPQGSNFYGYTF | TGCGCCAGCAGCCCCCAGGGGAGCAATTTTTATGGCTACACCTTC
NA | TRBJ1-2 | 17 | many | TRBV4-1 | CASSHLPGGGIRDGYTF | TGCGCCAGCAGCCATCTTCCGGGGGGCGGTATAAGGGATGGCTACACCTTC
NA | TRBJ2-7 | 13 | many | TRBV6-5 | CASSYGGLEEQYF | TGTGCCAGCAGTTACGGAGGGTTGGAGGAGCAGTACTTC
NA | TRBJ2-2 | 15 | many | TRBV7-2 | CASSRGLGNTGELFF | TGTGCCAGCAGCAGGGGACTCGGGAACACCGGGGAGCTGTTTTTT
NA | TRBJ2-2 | 15 | NA | TRBV12-3/TRBV12-4 | CASSLGGENTGELFF | TGTGCCAGCAGTTTAGGGGGGGAGAACACCGGGGAGCTGTTTTTT
NA | TRBJ2-7 | 16 | many | TRBV6-2/TRBV6-3 | CASSYLTGHPTYEQYF | TGTGCCAGCAGTTACCTAACAGGGCACCCAACCTACGAGCAGTACTTC
TRBD1 | TRBJ1-6 | 14 | few | TRBV13 | CASSRDRAGSPLHF | TGTGCCAGCAGCCGGGACAGGGCAGGGTCACCCCTCCACTTT
NA | TRBJ2-7 | 12 | many | TRBV12-3/TRBV12-4 | CASKPDTYEQYF | TGTGCCAGCAAACCGGACACCTACGAGCAGTACTTC
NA | TRBJ2-2 | 13 | few | TRBV4-2 | CASSQVKPGELFF | TGTGCCAGCAGCCAAGTTAAGCCCGGGGAGCTGTTTTTT
NA | TRBJ1-6 | 14 | many | TRBV18 | CASSTRGGPAPLHF | TGTGCCAGCTCAACCCGCGGGGGCCCGGCACCCCTCCACTTT
NA | TRBJ2-7 | 16 | many | TRBV6-5 | CASSTTGFSSSYEQYF | TGTGCCAGCAGTACCACAGGGTTCTCGAGCTCCTACGAGCAGTACTTC
TRBD2 | TRBJ2-7 | 15 | few | TRBV20-1 | CSAYNSGAHLYEQYF | TGCAGTGCTTACAATAGCGGGGCCCACCTCTACGAGCAGTACTTC
TRBD1 | TRBJ1-2 | 15 | many | TRBV6-1 | CASREDRITNYGYTF | TGTGCCAGCAGGGAGGACAGGATCACTAACTATGGCTACACCTTC
NA | TRBJ2-5 | 15 | many | TRBV4-1 | CASSPIYRARETQYF | TGCGCCAGCAGCCCAATCTACAGGGCCCGAGAGACCCAGTACTTC
NA | TRBJ1-2 | 13 | many | TRBV7-8 | CASSSTPTGGYTF | TGTGCCAGCAGCTCTACACCGACAGGTGGCTACACCTTC
NA | TRBJ1-2 | 13 | many | TRBV28 | CASSLKNPYGYTF | TGTGCCAGCAGTTTGAAAAACCCCTATGGCTACACCTTC
NA | TRBJ2-7 | 14 | few | TRBV3-1 | CASSPTATTYEQYF | TGTGCCAGCAGCCCGACCGCCACCACCTACGAGCAGTACTTC